A single sample gave rise to the 25 T cell receptor beta chains below, sequenced in a study of control samples from healthy donors and cancer patients. The method was immunoSEQ multiplex PCR; TCRdb's version includes in-frame clones alone and lacks a portion of them. The sample carries about 94,000 clones, 90% recorded once. Sequencing was performed on blood. The origin of the receptors is a woman between 18 and 29 years old in good health.

This clone has a handful of counts. The V gene is TRBV13, the J gene TRBJ2-7; D ambiguous. Trimming removed 4 bases from V and 5 bases from J, with 9 bases in between. Germline V CDR1 and CDR2: PRHDT, FYEKMQ (reference sequence). The CDR3 covers 12 residues. The CDR3 DNA follows: TGTGCCAGCAGCTCCCCAGGAAACGAGCAGTACTTC. Translated, it gives CASSSPGNEQYF.

The CDR3 spells CASSVQASNTGELFF. The CDR3 DNA sequence: TGTGCCAGCAGCGTACAGGCTTCGAACACCGGGGAGCTGTTTTTT. The genes are TRBV9 and TRBJ2-2, with D uncertain. The V gene lost 1 base and the J gene lost 0 bases, with 7 bases spanning the gap. CDR1 is SGDLS and CDR2 is YYNGEE in the germline V gene. The CDR3 totals 15 residues.

The V and J genes are TRBV19 and TRBJ1-5, with TRBD1 matching over 8 bases. The CDR3 runs 15 residues. The germline V gene encodes CDR1 LNHDA and CDR2 SQIVND (reference sequence). The trim removed 0 bases at V and 2 bases at J, leaving 0 bases unmatched. CDR3 nucleotide sequence: TGTGCCAGTAGTATAGAGGGACAGGGCAATCAGCCCCAGCATTTT. Amino acids: CASSIEGQGNQPQHF.

This clone has a handful of counts. The chain combines TRBV4-1 with TRBJ2-1, with 7 bases aligning to TRBD2. CDR1 is MGHRA and CDR2 is YSYEKL in the germline V gene. This CDR3 has 14 residues. V lost 1 base and J lost 5; bases outside the gene matches: 2. CDR3 loop: CASSQAGTNNEQFF. The CDR3, as DNA: TGCGCCAGCAGCCAAGCCGGGACTAACAATGAGCAGTTCTTC.

The rearrangement uses TRBV5-1 and TRBJ1-1; D not resolved. Trimming stripped 0 bases from V and 2 bases from J, with 8 bases between. Germline CDR1 and CDR2: SGHRS and YFSETQ. This CDR3 has 14 amino acids. In DNA form, the CDR3 reads TGCGCCAGCAGCTTGGAACAGCTAAACACTGAAGCTTTCTTT. Translation gives CASSLEQLNTEAFF.

Remarks on this clone: Other DNA sequences within the sample encode an identical CDR3. This chain joins TRBV15 and TRBJ1-3; D unresolved. The germline gives CDR1 LNHNV, CDR2 YYDKDF (reference sequence). Trimming stripped 0 bases from V and 2 bases from J, with 8 bases between. This CDR3 has 15 residues. CDR3: CATSREGRAGNTIYF. For the CDR3, the DNA is TGTGCCACCAGCAGAGAAGGCCGCGCTGGAAACACCATATATTTT.

This clone was recorded only once. This sequence joins TRBV9 and TRBJ1-1; TRBD1 matches at 12 bases. The CDR3 consists of 14 residues. In germline, CDR1 is SGDLS, CDR2 YYNGEE. With V trimmed by 3 bases and J by 4 bases, 1 base remained unmatched. The CDR3 nucleotides read TGTGCCAGCAGCGGGGGACAGGGGGCCACTGAAGCTTTCTTT. This gives the protein CASSGGQGATEAFF. Together with reference TRBV9 and TRBJ1-1, the CDR3 gives the full variable domain: DSGVTQTPKHLITATGQRVTLRCSPRSGDLSVYWYQQSLDQGLQFLIQYYNGEERAKGNILERFSAQQFPDLHSELNLSSLELGDSALYFCASSGGQGATEAFFGQGTRLTVV.

This sequence joins TRBV27 and TRBJ1-3; no clear D. In germline, CDR1 is MNHEY, CDR2 SMNVEV (reference sequence). The germline V and J ends were trimmed by 0 bases and 6 bases, with 9 bases remaining between them. The CDR3 spans 14 residues. CDR3 nucleotide sequence: TGTGCCAGCAGTTTATCTGGAAGACCAAACACCATATATTTT. Its protein product is CASSLSGRPNTIYF.

The rearrangement uses TRBV2 and TRBJ2-7, with TRBD1 matching 12 bases. Germline assignment: CDR1 SNHLY and CDR2 FYNNEI. V dropped 5 bases and J dropped 4; count of bases not matched to a gene: 6. CDR3 length: 15 amino acids. Written as DNA, the CDR3 is TGTGCCAGCAGTACCGGGACAGGGGGCGGGTACGAGCAGTACTTC. Protein: CASSTGTGGGYEQYF.

This clone turned up a few times. J is TRBJ1-6 and V is TRBV2; D remains unclear. Germline CDR1 reads SNHLY; CDR2 reads FYNNEI. The CDR3 sequence is 15 residues long. V lost 7 bases to trimming and J lost 0 bases, with 10 bases between them. As DNA, the CDR3 is TGTGCCAGCAATCCCTCGGGCTCCTATAATTCACCCCTCCACTTT. Residues: CASNPSGSYNSPLHF.

J is TRBJ1-1 and V is TRBV27; D call uncertain. CDR1 MNHEY and CDR2 SMNVEV come from the germline V gene (reference sequence). Between the trimmed V and J ends, which lost 0 bases and 3 bases, there was a span of 5 bases. The CDR3 is 13 amino acids. The CDR3 loop reads CASSLSRDTEAFF. The CDR3 DNA reads TGTGCCAGCAGTTTATCAAGGGACACTGAAGCTTTCTTT.

The chain couples TRBV19 to TRBJ1-1; possible D gene TRBD1, 5 bases. The CDR3 spans 15 residues. CDR1 is LNHDA and CDR2 is SQIVND in the germline V gene (reference sequence). The V end lost 5 bases, the J end lost 3 bases, and 16 bases lay between the germline ends. DNA of the CDR3: TGTGCCAGTAGTCCGGAGAAGGGGTGGGACACTGAAGCTTTCTTT. It specifies CASSPEKGWDTEAFF.

V is TRBV7-9 and J is TRBJ1-4; D gene unclear. The ends were cut back, 0 bases at V and 6 bases at J, with 14 bases in the middle. Germline V gene lookup returns CDR1 SEHNR and CDR2 FQNEAQ (reference sequence). This CDR3 is built from 16 residues. The CDR3 DNA reads TGTGCCAGCAGCTTAGCGCAAACACCGATGGATGAAAAACTGTTTTTT. This encodes CASSLAQTPMDEKLFF.

V and J are TRBV3-1 (or the pseudogene TRBV3-2) and TRBJ1-2; D ambiguous. Between the trimmed V and J ends, which lost 2 bases and 2 bases, there was a span of 9 bases. Per the germline V gene, CDR1 is LGHDT and CDR2 is YNNKEL (reference sequence). This CDR3 spans 14 amino acids. In DNA, the CDR3 is TGTGCCAGCAGCCAAAGCGCACTGAACTATGGCTACACCTTC. Its protein is CASSQSALNYGYTF.

J is TRBJ1-5 and V is TRBV19; D perhaps matches TRBD1 (5 bases). The CDR3 runs 17 residues. V lost 5 bases and J lost 0, with 17 bases in between. Germline V lookup: CDR1 LNHDA, CDR2 SQIVND (reference sequence). CDR3 sequence reads: CASSPRRGFGSNQPQHF. Written as DNA, the CDR3 is TGTGCCAGTAGTCCCCGTCGGGGGTTCGGTAGCAATCAGCCCCAGCATTTT.

The chain couples TRBV6-6 to TRBJ1-4; TRBD1 agrees at 8 bases. CDR1 is MNHNY, CDR2 SVGAGI, per germline (reference sequence). This CDR3 is built from 14 residues. Unmatched junction bases numbered 4, after V lost 4 bases and J lost 6 bases. The CDR3: CASSWAGGDEKLFF. The CDR3 coding sequence is TGTGCCAGCAGTTGGGCAGGGGGCGATGAAAAACTGTTTTTT.

The rearrangement links TRBV18 to TRBJ1-6; D is unresolved. This CDR3 comprises 14 residues. V dropped 3 bases and J dropped 4 bases, with 7 bases sitting between them. Germline-derived CDR1 and CDR2 are KGHSH and LQKENI. In DNA, the CDR3 is TGTGCCAGCTCACCGGAGGGTTATAATTCACCCCTCCACTTT. Its protein is CASSPEGYNSPLHF.

The chain joins TRBV6-4 to TRBJ2-2; 8 bases are shared with TRBD1. Germline values: CDR1 MRHNA, CDR2 SNTAGT. V shed 0 bases and J 7 bases; nucleotides not matched to a gene: 4. The CDR3 is 15 amino acids. In DNA form, the CDR3 reads TGTGCCAGCAGTGACTCGCGACAGGGGAGCGGGGAGCTGTTTTTT. This translates into CASSDSRQGSGELFF.

The rearrangement uses TRBV2 and TRBJ1-5, with TRBD1 identical over 7 bases. The CDR3 sequence is 15 residues long. CDR1 is SNHLY and CDR2 is FYNNEI in the germline V gene. The V and J ends lost 6 bases and 5 bases, in that order; junction bases with no gene match: 10. The CDR3 loop reads CASRRGTERHQPQHF. The CDR3 nucleotides read TGTGCCAGCAGAAGAGGGACAGAGAGACATCAGCCCCAGCATTTT. Variable domain in full (rest from reference TRBV2 and TRBJ1-5): EPEVTQTPSHQVTQMGQEVILRCVPISNHLYFYWYRQILGQKVEFLVSFYNNEISEKSEIFDDQFSVERPDGSNFTLKIRSTKLEDSAMYFCASRRGTERHQPQHFGDGTRLSIL.

The chain joins TRBV7-2 to TRBJ2-7; tentatively, D is TRBD2 (5 bases). CDR1 and CDR2 from the germline V gene are SGHTA and FQGNSA. The V end lost 6 bases, the J end lost 1 base, and 19 bases lay between the germline ends. The CDR3 length is 16 residues. The CDR3 DNA reads as TGTGCCAGCAGGTTTCAGACGGGCGGGTTTTCCTACGAGCAGTACTTC. This sequence encodes CASRFQTGGFSYEQYF.

The chain carries TRBV6-5 and TRBJ2-2; D not resolved. Germline CDR1 reads MNHEY; CDR2 reads SVGAGI. V was trimmed by 1 base and J by 5 bases, leaving 5 bases between them. The CDR3 contains 13 residues. CDR3 protein: CASSYFGTGELFF. The CDR3 nucleotides are TGTGCCAGCAGTTACTTTGGGACCGGGGAGCTGTTTTTT.

This rearrangement joins TRBV6-5 to TRBJ1-1; 9 bases agree with TRBD1. Germline V gene lookup returns CDR1 MNHEY and CDR2 SVGAGI. V lost 8 bases to trimming and J lost 7 bases; unmatched junction nucleotides: 11. The CDR3 totals 14 residues. CDR3 region: CASLPGGQGFEAFF. The CDR3, as DNA: TGTGCCAGCCTCCCCGGCGGACAGGGGTTTGAAGCTTTCTTT.

The J gene is TRBJ1-6, the V gene TRBV6-5, with D unresolved. This CDR3 has 12 residues. Germline CDR1 is MNHEY and CDR2 is SVGAGI. V lost 7 bases and J 10 bases, leaving 11 bases between the germline ends. CDR3 sequence: CASNRADSPLHF. DNA for the CDR3: TGTGCCAGCAATAGGGCGGACTCACCCCTCCACTTT.

V and J are TRBV5-1 and TRBJ1-1, with D uncertain. The CDR3 consists of 15 residues. The germline V gene has CDR1 SGHRS and CDR2 YFSETQ. Trimming took 3 bases from V and 2 from J, leaving 14 bases between them. DNA of the CDR3: TGCGCCAGCAGCTCTTGGTCCAGTTTCAACACTGAAGCTTTCTTT. It translates to CASSSWSSFNTEAFF.

The chain employs TRBV6-2 or TRBV6-3 and TRBJ2-7, with 7 bases fitting TRBD2. The CDR3 consists of 15 residues. The V segment lost 4 bases and the J segment 0 bases; nucleotides outside the gene matches: 6. Germline CDR1 MNHEY, CDR2 SVGEGT. CDR3 in amino acids: CASSFPGGSSYEQYF. CDR3 coding DNA: TGTGCCAGCAGTTTCCCCGGGGGGAGCTCCTACGAGCAGTACTTC.